This record concerns one TCR beta chain sequence. This sample is part of a study of blood T cell repertoires in COVID-19. The CDR3 totals 13 residues. Trimming cost V 3 bases and J 11 bases, with 16 bases left between them. Germline-derived CDR1 and CDR2 are KGHSH and LQKENI. Using immunoSEQ multiplex PCR, the repertoire was profiled, and TCRdb retains in-frame clones only, with some absent. Of some 97,000 clones in the sample, approximately 80% were seen once. The V and J genes are TRBV18 and TRBJ1-1, with a tentative D call TRBD1 (6 bases). The sample consisted of peripheral blood. The sequence derives from a woman aged 70-85 years with acute or convalescent COVID-19. CDR3 nucleotide sequence: TGTGCCAGCTCACCTAGAGGGGCAGGGGAGGCTTTCTTT. Translation gives CASSPRGAGEAFF.